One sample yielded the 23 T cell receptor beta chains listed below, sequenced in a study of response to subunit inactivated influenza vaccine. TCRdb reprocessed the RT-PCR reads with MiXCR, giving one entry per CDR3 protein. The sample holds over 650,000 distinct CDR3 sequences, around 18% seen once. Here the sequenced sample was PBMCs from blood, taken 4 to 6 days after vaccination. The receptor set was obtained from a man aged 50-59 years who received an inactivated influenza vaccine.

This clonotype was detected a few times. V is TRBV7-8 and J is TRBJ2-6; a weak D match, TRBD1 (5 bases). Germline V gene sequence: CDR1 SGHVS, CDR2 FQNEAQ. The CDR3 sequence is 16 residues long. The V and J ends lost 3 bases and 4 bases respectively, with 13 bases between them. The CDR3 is CASSFYIGAGANVLTF. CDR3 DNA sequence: TGTGCCAGCAGCTTTTATATAGGGGCCGGGGCCAACGTCCTGACTTTC.

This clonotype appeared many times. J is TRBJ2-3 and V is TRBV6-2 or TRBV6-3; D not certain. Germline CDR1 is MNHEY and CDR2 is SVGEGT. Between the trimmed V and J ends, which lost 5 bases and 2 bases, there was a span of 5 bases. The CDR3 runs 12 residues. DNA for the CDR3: TGTGCCAGCAGTACAAACACAGATACGCAGTATTTT. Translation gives CASSTNTDTQYF.

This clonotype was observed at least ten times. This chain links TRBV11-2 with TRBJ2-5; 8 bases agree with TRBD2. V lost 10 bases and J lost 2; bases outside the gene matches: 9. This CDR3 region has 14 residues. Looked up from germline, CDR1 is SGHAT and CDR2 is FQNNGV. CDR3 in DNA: TGTGCCACTTCGTCGGGACTAGGTCAAGAGACCCAGTACTTC. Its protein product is CATSSGLGQETQYF. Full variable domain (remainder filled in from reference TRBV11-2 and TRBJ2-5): EAGVAQSPRYKIIEKRQSVAFWCNPISGHATLYWYQQILGQGPKLLIQFQNNGVVDDSQLPKDRFSAERLKGVDSTLKIQPAKLEDSAVYLCATSSGLGQETQYFGPGTRLLVL.

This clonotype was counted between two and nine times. The DNA for the CDR3 is TGTGCCAGCAGTGAAGGGGGTTCTAGCGGGGGGGCCCCTCTTTACAATGAGCAGTTCTTC. Protein: CASSEGGSSGGAPLYNEQFF. The chain combines TRBV2 with TRBJ2-1; 12 nucleotides agree with TRBD2. From germline, CDR1 is SNHLY and CDR2 FYNNEI. With 1 base clipped from V and 4 bases from J, the junction kept 14 bases outside the gene matches. The CDR3 runs 20 residues.

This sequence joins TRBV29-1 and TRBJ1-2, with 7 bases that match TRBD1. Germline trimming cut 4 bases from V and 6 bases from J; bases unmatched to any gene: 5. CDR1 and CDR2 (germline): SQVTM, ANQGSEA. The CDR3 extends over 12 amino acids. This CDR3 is CSVVETGNGYTF. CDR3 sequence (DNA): TGCAGCGTTGTGGAGACAGGGAATGGCTACACCTTC.

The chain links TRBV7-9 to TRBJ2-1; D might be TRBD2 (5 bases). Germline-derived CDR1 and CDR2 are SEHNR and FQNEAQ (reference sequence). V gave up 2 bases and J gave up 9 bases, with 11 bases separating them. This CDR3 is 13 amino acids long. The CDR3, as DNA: TGTGCCAGCAGCTTATCGAGACTAAGTGAGCAGTTCTTC. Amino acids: CASSLSRLSEQFF.

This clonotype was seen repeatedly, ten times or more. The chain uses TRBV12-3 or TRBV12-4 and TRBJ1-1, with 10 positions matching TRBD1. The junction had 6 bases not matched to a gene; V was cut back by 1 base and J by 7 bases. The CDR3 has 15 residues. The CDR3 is CASSLGDRGDVEAFF. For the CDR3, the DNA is TGTGCCAGCAGTTTAGGGGACAGGGGAGACGTTGAAGCTTTCTTT.

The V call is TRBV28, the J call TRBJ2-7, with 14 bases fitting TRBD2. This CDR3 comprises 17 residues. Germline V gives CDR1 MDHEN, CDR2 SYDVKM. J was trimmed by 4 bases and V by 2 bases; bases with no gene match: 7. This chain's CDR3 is CASSLPLGTSGRYEQYF. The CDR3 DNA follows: TGTGCCAGCAGTTTACCCCTGGGGACTAGCGGGAGATACGAGCAGTACTTC.

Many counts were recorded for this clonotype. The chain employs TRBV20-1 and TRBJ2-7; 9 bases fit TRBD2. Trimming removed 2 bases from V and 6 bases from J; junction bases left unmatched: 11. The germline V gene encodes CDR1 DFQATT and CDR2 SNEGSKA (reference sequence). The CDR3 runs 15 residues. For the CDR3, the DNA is TGCAGTGCTAGACCCATAGCGGGAGAGCTGCGCGAGCAGTACTTC. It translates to CSARPIAGELREQYF.

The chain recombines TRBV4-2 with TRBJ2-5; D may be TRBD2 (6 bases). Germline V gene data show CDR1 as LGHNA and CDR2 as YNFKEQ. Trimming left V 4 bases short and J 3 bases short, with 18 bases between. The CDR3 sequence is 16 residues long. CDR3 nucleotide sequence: TGTGCCAGCAGCCTCGGGACTCCTAAACAAGAAGAGACCCAGTACTTC. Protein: CASSLGTPKQEETQYF.

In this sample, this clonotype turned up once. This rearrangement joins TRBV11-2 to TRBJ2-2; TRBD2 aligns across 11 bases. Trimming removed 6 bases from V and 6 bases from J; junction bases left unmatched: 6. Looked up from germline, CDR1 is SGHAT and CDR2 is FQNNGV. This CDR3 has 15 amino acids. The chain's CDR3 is CASSHSGRGAGELFF. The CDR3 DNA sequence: TGTGCCAGCAGTCATAGCGGGAGGGGCGCCGGGGAGCTGTTTTTT.

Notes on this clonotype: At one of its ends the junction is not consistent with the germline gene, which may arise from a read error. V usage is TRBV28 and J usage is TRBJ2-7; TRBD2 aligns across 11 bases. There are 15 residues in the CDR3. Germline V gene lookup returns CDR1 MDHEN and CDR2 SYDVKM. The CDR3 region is CARSYRTSGSYEQYF. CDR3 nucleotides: TGTGCCAGAAGTTATCGGACTAGCGGGTCCTACGAGCAGTACTTC.

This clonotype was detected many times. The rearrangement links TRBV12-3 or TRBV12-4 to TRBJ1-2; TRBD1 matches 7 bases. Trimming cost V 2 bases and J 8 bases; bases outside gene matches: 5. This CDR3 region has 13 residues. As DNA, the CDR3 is TGTGCCAGCAGTTTAAGGCAGGGGGGAGGCTACACCTTC. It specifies CASSLRQGGGYTF.

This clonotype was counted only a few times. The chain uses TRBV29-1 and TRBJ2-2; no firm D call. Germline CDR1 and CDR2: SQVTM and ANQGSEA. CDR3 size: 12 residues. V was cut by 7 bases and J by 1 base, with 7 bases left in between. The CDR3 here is CSAAENTGELFF. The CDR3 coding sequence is TGCAGCGCCGCAGAGAACACCGGGGAGCTGTTTTTT.

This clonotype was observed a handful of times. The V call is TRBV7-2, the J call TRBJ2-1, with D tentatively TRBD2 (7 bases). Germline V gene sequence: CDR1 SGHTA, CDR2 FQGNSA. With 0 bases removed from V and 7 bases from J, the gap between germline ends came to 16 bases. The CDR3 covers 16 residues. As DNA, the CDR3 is TGTGCCAGCAGCTTAGCGTGGGGGGGCCGTTGGAATGAGCAGTTCTTC. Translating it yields CASSLAWGGRWNEQFF.

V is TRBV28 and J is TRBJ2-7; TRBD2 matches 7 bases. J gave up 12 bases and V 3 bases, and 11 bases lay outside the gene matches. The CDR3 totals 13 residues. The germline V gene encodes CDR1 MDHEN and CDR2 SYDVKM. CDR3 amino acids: CASSFSAGGGRYF. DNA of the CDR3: TGTGCCAGCAGTTTTTCAGCGGGCGGGGGTCGGTACTTC.

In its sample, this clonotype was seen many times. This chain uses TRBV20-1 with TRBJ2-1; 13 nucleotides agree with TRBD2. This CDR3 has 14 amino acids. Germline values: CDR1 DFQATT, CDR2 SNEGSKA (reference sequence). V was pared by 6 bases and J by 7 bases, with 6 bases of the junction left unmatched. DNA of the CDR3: TGCAGTGCCGAAACTAGCGGGAGGGAGAATGAGCAGTTCTTC. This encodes CSAETSGRENEQFF.

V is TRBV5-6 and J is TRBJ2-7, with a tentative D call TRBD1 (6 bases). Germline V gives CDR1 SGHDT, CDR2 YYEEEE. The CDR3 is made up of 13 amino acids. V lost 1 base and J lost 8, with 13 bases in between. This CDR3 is CASSLKSDRKQYF. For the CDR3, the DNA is TGTGCCAGCAGCTTGAAAAGCGACAGGAAGCAGTACTTC.

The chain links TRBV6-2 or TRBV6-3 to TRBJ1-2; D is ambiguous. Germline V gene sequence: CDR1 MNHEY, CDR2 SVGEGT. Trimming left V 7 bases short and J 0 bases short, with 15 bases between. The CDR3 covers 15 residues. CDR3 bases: TGTGCCAGCACCGAGCTGGGCCGCTCTAACTATGGCTACACCTTC. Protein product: CASTELGRSNYGYTF.

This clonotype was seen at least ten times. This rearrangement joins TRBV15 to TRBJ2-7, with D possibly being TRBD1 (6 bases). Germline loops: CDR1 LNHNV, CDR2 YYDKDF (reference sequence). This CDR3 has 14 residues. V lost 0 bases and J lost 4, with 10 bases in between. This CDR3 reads CATSREPQGYEQYF. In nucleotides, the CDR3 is TGTGCCACCAGCAGAGAACCACAGGGATACGAGCAGTACTTC.

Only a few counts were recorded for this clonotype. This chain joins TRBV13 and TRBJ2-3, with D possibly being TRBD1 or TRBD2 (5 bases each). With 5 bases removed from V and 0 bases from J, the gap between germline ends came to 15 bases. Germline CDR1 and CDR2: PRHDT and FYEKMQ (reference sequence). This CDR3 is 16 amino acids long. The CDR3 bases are TGTGCCAGCAGCCTCCCGACGGGACCGAGCACAGATACGCAGTATTTT. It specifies CASSLPTGPSTDTQYF.

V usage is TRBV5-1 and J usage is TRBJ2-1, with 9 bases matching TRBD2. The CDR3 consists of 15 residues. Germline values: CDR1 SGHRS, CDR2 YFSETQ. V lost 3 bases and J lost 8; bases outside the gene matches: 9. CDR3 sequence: CASSSPGLASDEQFF. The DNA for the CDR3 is TGCGCCAGCAGCTCCCCGGGACTAGCCTCGGATGAGCAGTTCTTC. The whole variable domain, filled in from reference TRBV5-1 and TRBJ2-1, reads KAGVTQTPRYLIKTRGQQVTLSCSPISGHRSVSWYQQTPGQGLQFLFEYFSETQRNKGNFPGRFSGRQFSNSRSEMNVSTLELGDSALYLCASSSPGLASDEQFFGPGTRLTVL.

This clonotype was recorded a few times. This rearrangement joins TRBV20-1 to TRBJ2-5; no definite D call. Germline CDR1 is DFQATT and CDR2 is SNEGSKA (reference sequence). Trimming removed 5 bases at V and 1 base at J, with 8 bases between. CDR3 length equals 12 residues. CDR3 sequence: CSAAVFQETQYF. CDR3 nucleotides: TGCAGTGCTGCTGTCTTCCAAGAGACCCAGTACTTC.